This T cell receptor beta chain was profiled in a study of metastatic and nonmetastatic thyroid tumors. MiXCR was used by TCRdb to re-call the PCR reads. There are approximately 21,000 clones in the sample; about a quarter occur only once, and about a fifth lies in the top ten. The CDR3 runs 13 residues. The germline V gene has CDR1 MDHEN and CDR2 SYDVKM. The V segment lost 5 bases and the J segment 7 bases; nucleotides outside the gene matches: 2. Each patient came to thyroid surgery without any prior treatment (of any kind). The sequencing sample was made of blood. The origin of this receptor is a female donor with papillary thyroid cancer or a benign thyroid nodule (not recorded which). Some clones in this sample may be carry-over from other donors' samples. The chain joins TRBV28 to TRBJ1-6; TRBD1 matches at 7 bases. The CDR3 sequence: CASSLTGNSPLHF. The CDR3 DNA reads TGTGCCAGCAGTCTGACAGGGAATTCACCCCTCCACTTT.